Included here is one T cell receptor (beta chain) sequence, with context. Antigen: not known. The data belong to a study of beta chain features in type 1 diabetes. Overall study results and limits: The study found moderately but significantly shorter TCRB CDR3s in all four CD4+ subsets of Type 1 diabetes patients.

TCRB transcripts that were expressed got sequenced, as all of the isolated RNA had been reverse transcribed. Sequenced by immunoSEQ multiplex PCR; TCRdb stores in-frame clones only, minus some. The data show 300,000 to 400,000 clones, 8.5% to 10% seen once. In total, each donor contributed a single heparinised blood draw that averaged approximately 120 mL. Germline V gives CDR1 MDHEN, CDR2 SYDVKM. The CDR3 contains 15 residues. Trimming pared 7 bases from V and 3 bases from J, leaving 15 bases between. The V and J genes are TRBV28 and TRBJ2-2; D is unclear. This clonotype originated in a man aged 25-40 years with type 1 diabetes. Sequencing was done on a sample of central memory CD4+ T cells from blood. DNA of the CDR3: TGTGCCAGCACGGCGGACCCCCAACACACCGGGGAGCTGTTTTTT. It codes for CASTADPQHTGELFF. Full variable domain (rest looked up from reference TRBV28 and TRBJ2-2): DVKVTQSSRYLVKRTGEKVFLECVQDMDHENMFWYRQDPGLGLRLIYFSYDVKMKEKGDIPEGYSVSREKKERFSLILESASTNQTSMYLCASTADPQHTGELFFGEGSRLTVL.